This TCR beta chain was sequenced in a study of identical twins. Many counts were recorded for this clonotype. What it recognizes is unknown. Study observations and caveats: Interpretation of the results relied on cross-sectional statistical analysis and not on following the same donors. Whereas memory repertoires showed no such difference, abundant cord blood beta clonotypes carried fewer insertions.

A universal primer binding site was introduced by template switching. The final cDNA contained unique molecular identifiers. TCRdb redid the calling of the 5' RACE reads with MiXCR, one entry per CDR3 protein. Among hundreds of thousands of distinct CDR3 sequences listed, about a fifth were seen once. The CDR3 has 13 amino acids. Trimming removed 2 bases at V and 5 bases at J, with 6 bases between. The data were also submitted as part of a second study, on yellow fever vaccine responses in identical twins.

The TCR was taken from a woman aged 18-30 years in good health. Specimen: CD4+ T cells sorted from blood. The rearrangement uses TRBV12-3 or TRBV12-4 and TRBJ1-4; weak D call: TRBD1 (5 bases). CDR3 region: CASSLQGNEKLFF. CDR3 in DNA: TGTGCCAGCAGTTTACAGGGAAATGAAAAACTGTTTTTT.